The 30 T cell receptor beta chains below all came from one sample that was sequenced in a study of beta chain features in type 1 diabetes. General observations from the study: There was a moderate but significant shortening of TCRB CDR3s in all four CD4+ subsets of Type 1 diabetes patients.

Investigators reverse transcribed all isolated RNA, so they sequenced expressed TCRB transcripts. TCRdb's copy holds only in-frame clones and misses some; the assay was immunoSEQ multiplex PCR. The repertoire has about 44,000 clones, around 71% of them found once; the top ten carry about 2%. The antigens of these receptors remain unknown. The sequencing input was Tregs from blood. The origin of the receptors is a woman in her late teens or twenties with type 1 diabetes.

The V and J genes are TRBV10-3 and TRBJ1-2; tentatively, D is TRBD1 (6 bases). Germline-derived CDR1 and CDR2 are ENHRY and SYGVKD. The length of the CDR3 is 13 residues. Trimming removed 7 bases from V and 6 bases from J, with 15 bases in between. This CDR3 is CAITPDRRHGYTF. For the CDR3, the DNA is TGTGCCATCACCCCAGACAGGAGGCATGGCTACACCTTC.

This chain links TRBV30 with TRBJ1-1; a possible D gene is TRBD1 (5 bases). Trimming left V 2 bases short and J 4 bases short, with 11 bases between. This CDR3 is built from 13 residues. CDR1 and CDR2 (germline): GTSNPN, SVGIG (reference sequence). The CDR3 here is CAWSPQEGTEAFF. CDR3 in DNA: TGTGCCTGGAGTCCACAGGAGGGCACTGAAGCTTTCTTT.

This chain joins TRBV18 and TRBJ2-7, with 8 positions matching TRBD2. The CDR3 is 15 amino acids. The germline gives CDR1 KGHSH, CDR2 LQKENI. Trimming removed 6 bases from V and 3 bases from J; junction bases left unmatched: 10. CDR3 coding DNA: TGTGCCAGCTCCCTCAGGGGAGCGGGAGTCTACGAGCAGTACTTC. Translating gives CASSLRGAGVYEQYF.

The rearrangement uses TRBV14 and TRBJ2-3, with D perhaps TRBD1 (5 bases). The ends were cut back, 5 bases at V and 0 bases at J, with 9 bases in the middle. The CDR3 sequence is 14 residues long. Germline V gives CDR1 SGHDN, CDR2 FVKESK. The chain's CDR3 is CASSRQISTDTQYF. CDR3 bases: TGTGCCAGCAGCAGACAGATTAGCACAGATACGCAGTATTTT. Full variable domain (outside the CDR3, taken from reference TRBV14 and TRBJ2-3): EAGVTQFPSHSVIEKGQTVTLRCDPISGHDNLYWYRRVMGKEIKFLLHFVKESKQDESGMPNNRFLAERTGGTYSTLKVQPAELEDSGVYFCASSRQISTDTQYFGPGTRLTVL.

The table lists this clone with a count of one. The chain has TRBV7-3 and TRBJ2-3; 10 bases agree with TRBD2. Per germline, CDR1 SGHTA and CDR2 FQGTGA. With 5 bases clipped from V and 0 bases from J, the junction kept 2 bases outside the gene matches. The CDR3 runs to 15 residues. CDR3 region: CASSQTSGSTDTQYF. The DNA for the CDR3 is TGTGCCAGCAGCCAGACTAGCGGGAGCACAGATACGCAGTATTTT.

V gene TRBV6-5 combines with J gene TRBJ1-3; perhaps TRBD1 as D (5 bases). The germline V gene encodes CDR1 MNHEY and CDR2 SVGAGI. The V end was cut by 3 bases, the J end by 0 bases, with 9 bases between. This CDR3 region has 15 residues. CDR3 DNA sequence: TGTGCCAGCAGTTATACAGGCCGCTCTGGAAACACCATATATTTT. The encoded protein is CASSYTGRSGNTIYF.

V and J are TRBV2 and TRBJ2-3; 7 bases agree with TRBD1. CDR1 SNHLY and CDR2 FYNNEI come from the germline V gene. The CDR3 is 15 amino acids. V shed 7 bases and J 6 bases; nucleotides not matched to a gene: 13. The CDR3 is CASTSGQVLMDTQYF. In DNA, the CDR3 is TGTGCCAGCACCTCTGGACAGGTCCTGATGGATACGCAGTATTTT.

The V and J genes are TRBV5-1 and TRBJ2-5, with TRBD2 matching 10 bases. The J call may be incorrect, as the DNA end agrees better with TRBJ2-7. CDR1 and CDR2 (germline): SGHRS, YFSETQ. The CDR3 covers 16 residues. This chain's CDR3 is CASSLDLVAGGHEQYF. Here the CDR3 DNA reads TGCGCCAGCAGCTTGGACCTGGTAGCGGGGGGCCACGAGCAGTACTTC.

The chain uses TRBV5-1 and TRBJ2-7, with a tentative D call TRBD2 (6 bases). The CDR3 sequence is 15 residues long. Per germline, CDR1 SGHRS and CDR2 YFSETQ. V lost 2 bases and J 0 bases, leaving 12 bases between the germline ends. The CDR3 region has the DNA TGCGCCAGCAGCTTCGGTGGGGGGATCTCCTACGAGCAGTACTTC. This encodes CASSFGGGISYEQYF. Drawing the rest from reference TRBV5-1 and TRBJ2-7, the complete variable domain is KAGVTQTPRYLIKTRGQQVTLSCSPISGHRSVSWYQQTPGQGLQFLFEYFSETQRNKGNFPGRFSGRQFSNSRSEMNVSTLELGDSALYLCASSFGGGISYEQYFGPGTRLTVT.

V gene TRBV5-1 combines with J gene TRBJ2-2, with TRBD1 identical over 10 bases. CDR3 size: 15 residues. V gave up 4 bases and J gave up 4 bases; unmatched junction bases: 4. CDR1 SGHRS and CDR2 YFSETQ come from the germline V gene. In DNA form, the CDR3 reads TGCGCCAGCAGCCCGCGGACAGGGGGCACCGGGGAGCTGTTTTTT. Translated, it gives CASSPRTGGTGELFF.

This clone appeared a single time. The chain combines TRBV2 with TRBJ2-2; D is undetermined. CDR1 and CDR2 (germline): SNHLY, FYNNEI. This CDR3 has 13 amino acids. V was cut by 5 bases and J by 2 bases, with 6 bases left in between. CDR3 sequence reads: CASSPTNTGELFF. In DNA form, the CDR3 reads TGTGCCAGCAGTCCGACAAACACCGGGGAGCTGTTTTTT. Combining the CDR3 with reference TRBV2 and TRBJ2-2 gives the whole variable domain EPEVTQTPSHQVTQMGQEVILRCVPISNHLYFYWYRQILGQKVEFLVSFYNNEISEKSEIFDDQFSVERPDGSNFTLKIRSTKLEDSAMYFCASSPTNTGELFFGEGSRLTVL.

V usage is TRBV7-9 and J usage is TRBJ2-5; D is unclear. Germline V lookup: CDR1 SEHNR, CDR2 FQNEAQ (reference sequence). Trimming shortened V by 2 bases and J by 5 bases, and 6 bases separated the two germline ends. The CDR3 extends over 12 amino acids. DNA of the CDR3: TGTGCCAGCAGCTTAAGTGGCGAGACCCAGTACTTC. This encodes CASSLSGETQYF.

The genes are TRBV7-9 and TRBJ2-7; weak D call: TRBD2 (5 bases). Per the germline V gene, CDR1 is SEHNR and CDR2 is FQNEAQ (reference sequence). V was trimmed by 1 base and J by 1 base, leaving 11 bases between them. The CDR3 loop spans 15 amino acids. Written as DNA, the CDR3 is TGTGCCAGCAGCTTAGGGGCCTCGGGATCCTACGAGCAGTACTTC. The encoded protein is CASSLGASGSYEQYF.

This chain joins TRBV2 and TRBJ2-2, with D maybe TRBD2 (5 bases). The germline gives CDR1 SNHLY, CDR2 FYNNEI. This CDR3 region has 12 residues. V was cut by 4 bases and J by 9 bases, with 9 bases left in between. CDR3 nucleotide sequence: TGTGCCAGCAGTGTACGGGGTTGGGAGCTGTTTTTT. Encoded protein: CASSVRGWELFF.

This chain links TRBV10-1 with TRBJ2-5; 8 bases line up with TRBD1. The trim removed 3 bases at V and 5 bases at J, leaving 11 bases unmatched. CDR1 and CDR2 from the germline V gene are WNHNN and SYGVQD (reference sequence). The CDR3 is 16 residues long. CDR3 DNA: TGCGCCAGCAGTGACAAAAGGACAGGGAGTAGGGAGACCCAGTACTTC. Translated: CASSDKRTGSRETQYF.

In DNA, the CDR3 is TGTGCCAGCAGCTCAGGGGATCCCGGGGAGCTGTTTTTT. It translates to CASSSGDPGELFF. The genes are TRBV5-4 and TRBJ2-2; a weak D match, TRBD1 (6 bases). CDR1 and CDR2 from the germline V gene are SGHNT and YYREEE (reference sequence). The CDR3 sequence is 13 residues long. V was clipped by 3 bases and J by 6 bases, with 9 bases between them.

The chain is built from TRBV27 and TRBJ2-7; 9 bases fit TRBD1. The CDR3 has 14 amino acids. V lost 2 bases and J lost 6; bases outside the gene matches: 5. Germline V lookup: CDR1 MNHEY, CDR2 SMNVEV (reference sequence). The CDR3 DNA follows: TGTGCCAGCAGTTTACGGACAGGGGCAGTCGAGCAGTACTTC. Its translation: CASSLRTGAVEQYF.

This clone was counted only a few times. Written as DNA, the CDR3 is TGTGCTAGTGGCCCGGGACAGGGATTGAGCAATCAGCCCCAGCATTTT. Its translation is CASGPGQGLSNQPQHF. The chain uses TRBV12-5 and TRBJ1-5, with TRBD1 matching 9 bases. The trim removed 6 bases at V and 1 base at J, leaving 7 bases unmatched. Looked up from germline, CDR1 is LGHNT and CDR2 is FRNRAP. The length of the CDR3 is 16 residues.

This clone has a handful of counts. The gene calls are TRBV7-2 and TRBJ1-6; D is undetermined. Trimming took 1 base from V and 6 from J, leaving 10 bases between them. Germline values: CDR1 SGHTA, CDR2 FQGNSA. The CDR3 runs to 15 residues. CDR3 residues: CASSLERGSNSPLHF. For the CDR3, the DNA is TGTGCCAGCAGCTTAGAGCGGGGTAGTAATTCACCCCTCCACTTT.

The chain combines TRBV6-5 with TRBJ1-2; a possible D gene is TRBD1 (6 bases). Germline loops: CDR1 MNHEY, CDR2 SVGAGI. CDR3 length equals 14 residues. Trimming cost V 0 bases and J 9 bases, with 14 bases left between them. The CDR3 here is CASSYSGTFLSYTF. DNA of the CDR3: TGTGCCAGCAGTTACTCCGGGACATTTCTCAGCTACACCTTC.

V and J are TRBV18 and TRBJ2-5; unclear D gene. The CDR3 loop spans 15 amino acids. V gave up 2 bases and J gave up 3 bases, with 13 bases separating them. Germline CDR1 and CDR2: KGHSH and LQKENI. The CDR3 nucleotides are TGTGCCAGCTCACCAGGAATCCAGGTTGAAGAGACCCAGTACTTC. It translates to CASSPGIQVEETQYF.

The V and J genes are TRBV10-3 and TRBJ1-3; D not resolved. Looked up from germline, CDR1 is ENHRY and CDR2 is SYGVKD. V shed 5 bases and J shed 2 bases, with 13 bases lying between them. There are 15 residues in the CDR3. The CDR3 is CAISPPGVPGNTIYF. For the CDR3, the DNA is TGTGCCATCAGTCCCCCGGGTGTTCCTGGAAACACCATATATTTT.

The rearrangement joins TRBV9 to TRBJ2-1; 7 bases map to TRBD2. The CDR3 runs 14 residues. J was trimmed by 6 bases and V by 1 base; bases with no gene match: 4. CDR1 is SGDLS and CDR2 is YYNGEE in the germline V gene. The CDR3 nucleotides are TGTGCCAGCAGCGTAAGACTAGCTGGCAATGAGCAGTTCTTC. This gives the protein CASSVRLAGNEQFF. The whole variable domain, remainder taken from reference TRBV9 and TRBJ2-1, is DSGVTQTPKHLITATGQRVTLRCSPRSGDLSVYWYQQSLDQGLQFLIQYYNGEERAKGNILERFSAQQFPDLHSELNLSSLELGDSALYFCASSVRLAGNEQFFGPGTRLTVL.

This chain uses TRBV6-5 with TRBJ2-3, with D tentatively TRBD1 (6 bases). The CDR3 is 13 residues long. Germline assignment: CDR1 MNHEY and CDR2 SVGAGI. Trimming took 8 bases from V and 1 from J, leaving 10 bases between them. CDR3 bases: TGTGCCAGCCTCAACAGGGGCACAGATACGCAGTATTTT. It is translated as CASLNRGTDTQYF.

This chain joins TRBV7-3 and TRBJ2-7; TRBD1 might be the D (6 bases). The CDR3 covers 13 residues. Germline V gene sequence: CDR1 SGHTA, CDR2 FQGTGA. The V end lost 5 bases, the J end lost 6 bases, and 14 bases lay between the germline ends. For the CDR3, the DNA is TGTGCCAGCAGCACCGACAGGCGGAGCGAGCAGTACTTC. Translation: CASSTDRRSEQYF. Full variable domain (remainder filled in from reference TRBV7-3 and TRBJ2-7): GAGVSQTPSNKVTEKGKYVELRCDPISGHTALYWYRQSLGQGPEFLIYFQGTGAADDSGLPNDRFFAVRPEGSVSTLKIQRTERGDSAVYLCASSTDRRSEQYFGPGTRLTVT.

V gene TRBV2 combines with J gene TRBJ2-1, with D perhaps matching TRBD1 (6 bases). Trimming shortened V by 7 bases and J by 13 bases, and 20 bases separated the two germline ends. The CDR3 spans 13 residues. Germline V gene sequence: CDR1 SNHLY, CDR2 FYNNEI. Here the CDR3 reads CASKDGRSGQQFF. The CDR3 DNA reads as TGTGCCAGCAAGGATGGTAGATCGGGACAACAGTTCTTC.

The genes are TRBV15 and TRBJ2-1, with D possibly TRBD2 on 5 matching bases. V was shortened by 0 bases and J by 6 bases, with 9 bases between the two germline ends. This CDR3 has 14 residues. Germline V gene data show CDR1 as LNHNV and CDR2 as YYDKDF (reference sequence). CDR3: CATSRDRGSNEQFF. CDR3 bases: TGTGCCACCAGCAGAGATAGAGGGAGCAATGAGCAGTTCTTC.

The rearrangement uses TRBV2 and TRBJ2-1; 11 nucleotides line up with TRBD2. Germline trimming cut 7 bases from V and 6 bases from J; bases unmatched to any gene: 2. This CDR3 spans 13 amino acids. Germline assignment: CDR1 SNHLY and CDR2 FYNNEI. In DNA form, the CDR3 reads TGTGCCAGCAAGCTAGCGGGAGGCAATGAGCAGTTCTTC. This sequence encodes CASKLAGGNEQFF.

The V call is TRBV5-1, the J call TRBJ2-3; 8 bases align to TRBD1. The germline V gene has CDR1 SGHRS and CDR2 YFSETQ. This CDR3 spans 13 amino acids. V gave up 0 bases and J gave up 8 bases; unmatched junction bases: 2. The CDR3 DNA reads as TGCGCCAGCAGCTTGGGAGGACAGGGTACGCAGTATTTT. Translating it yields CASSLGGQGTQYF.

V gene TRBV11-2 combines with J gene TRBJ2-7; D is undetermined. The germline V and J ends were trimmed by 3 bases and 1 base, with 13 bases remaining between them. The CDR3 runs to 15 residues. Germline V lookup: CDR1 SGHAT, CDR2 FQNNGV. The CDR3 sequence is CASSLTTQRSYEQYF. CDR3 nucleotides: TGTGCCAGCAGCTTGACAACTCAAAGGTCCTACGAGCAGTACTTC.